This T cell receptor (beta chain) derives from a study of neoadjuvant anti-PD-1 for oral cavity cancer. Losses at the gene ends were 7 bases for V and 5 bases for J; bases not matched to a gene: 6. Germline lookup yields CDR1 SQVTM and CDR2 ANQGSEA. The CDR3 totals 14 residues. The count of this clone is one. The protocol was immunoSEQ multiplex PCR, while the TCRdb copy is restricted to in-frame clones and leaves out a portion. The repertoire holds 11,000 to 15,000 clones, with about 68% as singletons. This clonotype was sampled from a person aged 35 to 85 with oral cavity squamous cell carcinoma. Sample: PBMCs, taken before nivolumab (anti-PD-1) treatment. The rearrangement joins TRBV29-1 to TRBJ2-1; 12 bases match TRBD2. In DNA, the CDR3 is TGCAGCGCCCAGAGGACTAGCGGGAACAATGAGCAGTTCTTC. It encodes CSAQRTSGNNEQFF.